This paragraph covers one T cell receptor beta chain sequence. Its antigen is not known. TCR beta libraries were prepared from cDNA with unique molecular identifiers. Out of roughly 0.85 to 10 million T cells, a few hundred thousand cDNA molecules were generated. TCRdb recomputed calls from the PCR reads with MiXCR, one row per CDR3 protein. The sample has hundreds of thousands of distinct CDR3 sequences; 55% to 70% are singletons. This specimen comes from a study of post-analysis software for immune sequencing data. Overall study findings and caveats: There was significantly lower normalized Chao1 diversity in multiple sclerosis patients than in controls. There were about 5 TRBV segments more frequent in patients than controls, and TRBV5-6, TRBV5-1 and TRBV20-1 were among them. F measure clustering grouped samples strongly by preparation batch.

Germline V gene sequence: CDR1 LGHNA, CDR2 YNFKEQ. CDR3 length: 16 residues. J lost 4 bases, V lost 0 bases, and 4 bases had no gene match. Sequenced: blood. This clonotype originated in a girl aged 2 to 10 with multiple sclerosis. The chain joins TRBV4-2 to TRBJ2-1; the match to TRBD2 covers 9 bases. The CDR3 here is CASSQEASGVYNEQFF. Written as DNA, the CDR3 is TGTGCCAGCAGCCAAGAGGCTAGCGGGGTTTACAATGAGCAGTTCTTC.